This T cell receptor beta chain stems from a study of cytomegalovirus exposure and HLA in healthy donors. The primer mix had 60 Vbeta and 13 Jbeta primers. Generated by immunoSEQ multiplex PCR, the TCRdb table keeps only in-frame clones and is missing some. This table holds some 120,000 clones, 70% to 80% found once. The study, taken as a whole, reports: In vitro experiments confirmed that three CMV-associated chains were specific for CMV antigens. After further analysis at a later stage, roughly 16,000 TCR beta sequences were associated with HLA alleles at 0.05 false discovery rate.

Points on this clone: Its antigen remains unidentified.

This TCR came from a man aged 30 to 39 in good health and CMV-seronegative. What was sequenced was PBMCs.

The CDR3 protein is CASSLSVLAGIQETQYF. CDR3 in DNA: TGTGCCAGCAGTTTATCTGTGCTAGCGGGGATTCAAGAGACCCAGTACTTC. The V and J genes are TRBV27 and TRBJ2-5; TRBD2 aligns across 9 bases. V lost 0 bases, J lost 2 bases, and 7 bases stayed unmatched. Germline lookup yields CDR1 MNHEY and CDR2 SMNVEV (reference sequence). CDR3 length: 17 residues.